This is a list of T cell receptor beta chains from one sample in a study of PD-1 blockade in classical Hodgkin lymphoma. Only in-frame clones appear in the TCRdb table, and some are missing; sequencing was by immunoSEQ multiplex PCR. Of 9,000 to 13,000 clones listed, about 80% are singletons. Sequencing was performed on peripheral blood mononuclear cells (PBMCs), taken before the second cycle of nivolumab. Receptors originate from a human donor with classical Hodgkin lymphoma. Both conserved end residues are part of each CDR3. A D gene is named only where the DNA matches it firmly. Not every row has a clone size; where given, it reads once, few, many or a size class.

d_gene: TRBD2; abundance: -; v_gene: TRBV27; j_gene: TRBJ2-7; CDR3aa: CASSLWGTSYEQYF; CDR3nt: TGTGCCAGCAGTTTATGGGGGACTAGCTACGAGCAGTACTTC
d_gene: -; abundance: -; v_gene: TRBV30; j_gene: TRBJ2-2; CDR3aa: CAWSVAGELFF; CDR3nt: TGTGCCTGGAGTGTGGCCGGGGAGCTGTTTTTT
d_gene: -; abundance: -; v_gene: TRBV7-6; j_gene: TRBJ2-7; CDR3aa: CASSSRTSYEQYF; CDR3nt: TGTGCCAGCAGCTCTAGGACCTCGTACGAGCAGTACTTC
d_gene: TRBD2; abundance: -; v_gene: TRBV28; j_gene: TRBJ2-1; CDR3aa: CASSFGRVNEQFF; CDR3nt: TGTGCCAGCAGTTTTGGGAGGGTCAATGAGCAGTTCTTC
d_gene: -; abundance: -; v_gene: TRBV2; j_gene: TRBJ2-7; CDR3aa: CASRRLALGEQYF; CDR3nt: TGTGCCAGCAGGAGGCTTGCCTTGGGGGAGCAGTACTTC
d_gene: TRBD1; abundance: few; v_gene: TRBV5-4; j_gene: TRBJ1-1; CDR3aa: CASSLDRGTEAFF; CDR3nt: TGTGCCAGCAGCTTGGACAGGGGAACTGAAGCTTTCTTT
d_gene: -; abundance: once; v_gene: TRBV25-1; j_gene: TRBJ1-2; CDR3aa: CASSEYKRGDGYTF; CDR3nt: TGTGCCAGCAGTGAATATAAGAGGGGTGATGGCTACACCTTC
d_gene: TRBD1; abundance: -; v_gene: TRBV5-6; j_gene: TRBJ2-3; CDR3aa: CASSSLQGELTQYF; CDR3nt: TGTGCCAGCAGCTCACTCCAGGGGGAGCTGACGCAGTATTTT
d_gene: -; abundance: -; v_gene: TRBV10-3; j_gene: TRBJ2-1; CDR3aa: CASTASTQYNEQFF; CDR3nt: TGTGCCAGTACAGCGTCAACTCAATACAATGAGCAGTTCTTC
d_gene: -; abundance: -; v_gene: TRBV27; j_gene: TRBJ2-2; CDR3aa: CASSLMVRPNTGELFF; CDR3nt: TGTGCCAGCAGTTTAATGGTCCGACCGAACACCGGGGAGCTGTTTTTT
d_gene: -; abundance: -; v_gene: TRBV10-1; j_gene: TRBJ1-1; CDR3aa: CASSDSRDMNTEAFF; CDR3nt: TGCGCCAGCAGTGATTCGCGGGACATGAACACTGAAGCTTTCTTT
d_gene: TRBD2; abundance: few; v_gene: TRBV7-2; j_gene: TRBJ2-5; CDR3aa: CASSLALAGETQYF; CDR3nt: TGTGCCAGCAGCTTAGCACTAGCGGGAGAGACCCAGTACTTC
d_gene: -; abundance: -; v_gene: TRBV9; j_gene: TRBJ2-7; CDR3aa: CASSVGTTAYEQYF; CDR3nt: TGTGCCAGCAGCGTAGGGACTACCGCCTACGAGCAGTACTTC
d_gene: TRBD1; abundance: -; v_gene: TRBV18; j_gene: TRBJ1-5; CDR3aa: CASSRDRGLGQPQHF; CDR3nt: TGTGCCAGCTCAAGGGACAGGGGGCTGGGTCAGCCCCAGCATTTT
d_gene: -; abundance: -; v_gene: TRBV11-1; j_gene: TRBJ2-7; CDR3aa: CASSPQTAYYEQYF; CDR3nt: TGTGCCAGCAGCCCGCAAACAGCTTACTACGAGCAGTACTTC
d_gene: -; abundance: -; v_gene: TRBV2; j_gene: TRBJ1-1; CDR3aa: CASTRSTEAFF; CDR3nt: TGTGCCAGCACTCGGTCCACTGAAGCTTTCTTT
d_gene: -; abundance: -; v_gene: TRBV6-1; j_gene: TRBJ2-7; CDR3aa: CASSELILRDEQYF; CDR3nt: TGTGCCAGCAGTGAATTAATCTTGCGCGACGAGCAGTACTTC
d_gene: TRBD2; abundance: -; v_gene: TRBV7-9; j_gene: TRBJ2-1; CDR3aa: CASSRLAGGRGLLNNEQFF; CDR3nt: TGTGCCAGCAGTCGACTAGCGGGAGGGCGGGGGTTGTTAAACAATGAGCAGTTCTTC
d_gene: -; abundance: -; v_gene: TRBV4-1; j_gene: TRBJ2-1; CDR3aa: CASSQDRGGKYNEQFF; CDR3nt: TGCGCCAGCAGCCAAGATAGGGGTGGAAAGTACAATGAGCAGTTCTTC
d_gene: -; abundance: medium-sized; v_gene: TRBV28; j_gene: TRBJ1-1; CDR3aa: CASSLSWLAGTTNTEAFF; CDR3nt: TGTGCCAGCAGTTTATCGTGGCTAGCCGGGACAACGAACACTGAAGCTTTCTTT
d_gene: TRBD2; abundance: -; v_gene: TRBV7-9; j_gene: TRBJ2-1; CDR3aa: CASSAGLAGDEQFF; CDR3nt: TGTGCCAGCAGCGCGGGACTAGCGGGTGATGAGCAGTTCTTC
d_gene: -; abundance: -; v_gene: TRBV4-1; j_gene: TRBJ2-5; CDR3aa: CASSQDGAGQETQYF; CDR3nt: TGCGCCAGCAGCCAAGATGGGGCAGGCCAAGAGACCCAGTACTTC
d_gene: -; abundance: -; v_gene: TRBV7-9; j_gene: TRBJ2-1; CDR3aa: CASSLERETNEQFF; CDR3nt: TGTGCCAGCAGCTTAGAACGGGAGACCAATGAGCAGTTCTTC
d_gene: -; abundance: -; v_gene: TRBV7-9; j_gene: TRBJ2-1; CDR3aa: CASSPNEQFF; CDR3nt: TGTGCCAGCAGCCCAAATGAGCAGTTCTTC
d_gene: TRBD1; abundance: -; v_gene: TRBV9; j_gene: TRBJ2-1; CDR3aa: CASSVTGETYNEQFF; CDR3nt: TGTGCCAGCAGCGTAACAGGGGAGACCTACAATGAGCAGTTCTTC
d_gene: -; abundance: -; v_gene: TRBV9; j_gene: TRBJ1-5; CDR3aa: CASSSTLGGNQPQHF; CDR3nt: TGTGCCAGCAGCTCCACTCTCGGGGGAAATCAGCCCCAGCATTTT
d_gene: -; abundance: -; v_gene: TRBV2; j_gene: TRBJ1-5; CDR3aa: CASSEWRQTQHF; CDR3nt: TGTGCCAGCAGTGAATGGAGGCAGACCCAGCATTTT
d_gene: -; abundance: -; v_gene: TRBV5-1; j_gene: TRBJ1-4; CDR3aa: CASRLGQPNEKLFF; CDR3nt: TGCGCCAGCAGATTAGGACAGCCTAATGAAAAACTGTTTTTT
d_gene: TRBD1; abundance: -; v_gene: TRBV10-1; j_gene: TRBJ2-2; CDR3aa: CASSELQGDTGELFF; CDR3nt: TGCGCCAGCAGTGAGTTGCAGGGGGACACCGGGGAGCTGTTTTTT
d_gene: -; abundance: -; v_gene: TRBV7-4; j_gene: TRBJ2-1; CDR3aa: CASSLAASSSYNEQFF; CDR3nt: TGTGCCAGCAGCTTAGCGGCCTCGAGCTCCTACAATGAGCAGTTCTTC
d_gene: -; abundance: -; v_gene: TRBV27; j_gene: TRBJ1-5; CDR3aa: CASSSRDGNQPQHF; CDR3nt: TGTGCCAGCAGTTCCCGGGACGGCAATCAGCCCCAGCATTTT
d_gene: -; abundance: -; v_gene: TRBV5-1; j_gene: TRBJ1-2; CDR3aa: CASSFNQNYGYTF; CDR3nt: TGCGCCAGCAGCTTTAACCAGAACTATGGCTACACCTTC
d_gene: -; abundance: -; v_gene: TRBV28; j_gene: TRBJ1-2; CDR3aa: CASTLGGGGYGYTF; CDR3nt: TGTGCCAGCACCCTGGGTGGAGGGGGCTATGGCTACACCTTC
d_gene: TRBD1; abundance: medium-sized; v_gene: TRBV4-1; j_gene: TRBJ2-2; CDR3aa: CASSVRDRDTGELFF; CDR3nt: TGCGCCAGCAGCGTCCGGGACAGGGACACCGGGGAGCTGTTTTTT
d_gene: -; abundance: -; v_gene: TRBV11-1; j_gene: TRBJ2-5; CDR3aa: CASSTEEYQETQYF; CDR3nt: TGTGCCAGCAGCACCGAAGAGTACCAAGAGACCCAGTACTTC
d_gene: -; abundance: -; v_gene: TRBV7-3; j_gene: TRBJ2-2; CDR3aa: CASSLFPGPNTGELFF; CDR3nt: TGTGCCAGCAGCTTATTTCCAGGGCCCAACACCGGGGAGCTGTTTTTT
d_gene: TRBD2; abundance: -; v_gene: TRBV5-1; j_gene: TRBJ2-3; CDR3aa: CASSSRLAGGLDTQYF; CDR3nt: TGCGCCAGCAGTTCACGACTAGCGGGAGGATTGGATACGCAGTATTTT
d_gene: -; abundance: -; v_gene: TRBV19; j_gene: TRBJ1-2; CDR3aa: CASSDGPYGYTF; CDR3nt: TGTGCCAGTAGCGACGGGCCCTATGGCTACACCTTC
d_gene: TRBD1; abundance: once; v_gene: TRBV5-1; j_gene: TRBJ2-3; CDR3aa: CASSSLDRAGTDTQYF; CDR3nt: TGCGCCAGCAGCTCGTTGGACAGGGCAGGGACAGATACGCAGTATTTT
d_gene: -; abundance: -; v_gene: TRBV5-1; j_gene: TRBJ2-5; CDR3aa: CASSPRSRETQYF; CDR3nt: TGCGCCAGCAGCCCAAGGTCTCGGGAGACCCAGTACTTC
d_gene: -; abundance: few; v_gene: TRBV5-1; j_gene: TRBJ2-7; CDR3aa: CASSFGQLLPYEQYF; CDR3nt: TGCGCCAGCAGCTTCGGACAGCTCCTTCCCTACGAGCAGTACTTC
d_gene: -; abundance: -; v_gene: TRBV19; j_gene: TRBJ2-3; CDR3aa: CASRISGDTQYF; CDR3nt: TGTGCCAGTAGGATTAGTGGAGATACGCAGTATTTT
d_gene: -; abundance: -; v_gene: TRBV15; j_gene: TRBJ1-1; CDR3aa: CATSRDLAGSEAFF; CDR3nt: TGTGCCACCAGCAGAGATCTGGCAGGGTCTGAAGCTTTCTTT
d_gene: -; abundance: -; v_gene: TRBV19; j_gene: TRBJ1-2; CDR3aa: CASSIGGRSYGYTF; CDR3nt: TGTGCCAGTAGTATCGGGGGCCGGAGCTATGGCTACACCTTC
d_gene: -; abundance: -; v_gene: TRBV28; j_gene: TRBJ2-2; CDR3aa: CASSSPGPLGELFF; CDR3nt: TGTGCCAGCAGTTCCCCAGGGCCCCTAGGGGAGCTGTTTTTT
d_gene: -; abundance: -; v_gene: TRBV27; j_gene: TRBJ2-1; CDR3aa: CASSLKTSSVLYNEQFF; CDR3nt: TGTGCCAGCAGTCTAAAAACTAGCTCGGTACTCTACAATGAGCAGTTCTTC
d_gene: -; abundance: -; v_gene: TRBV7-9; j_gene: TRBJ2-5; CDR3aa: CASSLVGQQETQYF; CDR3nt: TGTGCCAGCAGCTTAGTGGGGCAGCAAGAGACCCAGTACTTC
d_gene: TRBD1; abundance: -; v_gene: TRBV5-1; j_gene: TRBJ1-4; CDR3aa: CASSPEGTGGEKLFF; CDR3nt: TGCGCCAGCAGCCCGGAGGGGACAGGTGGTGAAAAACTGTTTTTT
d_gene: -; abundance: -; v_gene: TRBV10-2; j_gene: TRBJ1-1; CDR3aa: CASKGIGRVLEAFF; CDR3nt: TGCGCCAGCAAAGGGATAGGGAGGGTATTAGAAGCTTTCTTT